This TCR beta chain was observed in a study of control samples from healthy donors and cancer patients. The ends lost 1 base at V and 6 bases at J; junction bases unmatched: 7. Germline CDR1 MGHDK, CDR2 SYGVNS. The CDR3 is 16 amino acids. Only in-frame clones appear in the TCRdb table, and some are missing; sequencing was by immunoSEQ multiplex PCR. The sample has roughly 130,000 clones, 70% to 90% seen once. Sequencing was performed on blood. This clonotype was sampled from a man aged 50 or older in good health. V is TRBV25-1 and J is TRBJ2-2; 8 bases are shared with TRBD2. The CDR3 is CASSESWRGVAGELFF. The CDR3, as DNA: TGTGCCAGCAGTGAATCCTGGCGGGGGGTCGCCGGGGAGCTGTTTTTT.